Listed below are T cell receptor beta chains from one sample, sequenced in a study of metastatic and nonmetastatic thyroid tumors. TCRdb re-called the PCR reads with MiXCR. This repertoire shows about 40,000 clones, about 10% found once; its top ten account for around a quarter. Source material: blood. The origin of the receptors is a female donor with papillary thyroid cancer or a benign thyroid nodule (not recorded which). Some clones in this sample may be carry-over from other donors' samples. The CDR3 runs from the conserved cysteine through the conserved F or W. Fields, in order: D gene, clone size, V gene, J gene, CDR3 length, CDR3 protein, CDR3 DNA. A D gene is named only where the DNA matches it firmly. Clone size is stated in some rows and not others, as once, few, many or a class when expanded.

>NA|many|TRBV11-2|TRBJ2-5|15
CASSLGLEDLGTQYF
TGTGCCAGCAGCTTAGGCCTAGAGGACTTGGGGACCCAGTACTTC
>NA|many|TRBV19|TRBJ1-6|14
CASSKWENNSPLHF
TGTGCCAGTAGTAAGTGGGAAAATAATTCACCCCTCCACTTT
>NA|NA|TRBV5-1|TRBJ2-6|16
CANSLEVVIGANVLTF
TGCGCCAACAGCTTGGAAGTCGTGATTGGGGCCAACGTCCTGACTTTC
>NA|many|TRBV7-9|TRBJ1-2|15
CASSPTDRGRYGYTF
TGTGCCAGCAGCCCAACCGATCGGGGAAGGTATGGCTACACCTTC
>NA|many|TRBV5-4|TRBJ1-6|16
CASTSTRGGARSPLHF
TGTGCCAGCACTTCCACCCGGGGGGGGGCCAGGTCACCCCTCCACTTT
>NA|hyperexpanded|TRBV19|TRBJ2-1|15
CASSMSSNSYNEQFF
TGTGCCAGTAGTATGAGCTCTAACTCCTACAATGAGCAGTTCTTC
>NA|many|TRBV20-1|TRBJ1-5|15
CSAREVLGEGQPQHF
TGCAGTGCTAGAGAGGTCTTAGGGGAGGGTCAGCCCCAGCATTTT
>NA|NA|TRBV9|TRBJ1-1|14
CASSWGIVNTEAFF
TGTGCTAGCAGCTGGGGAATAGTGAACACTGAAGCTTTCTTT
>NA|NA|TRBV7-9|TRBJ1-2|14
CASSLTATNYGYTF
TGTGCCAGCAGCTTAACCGCTACTAACTATGGCTACACCTTC
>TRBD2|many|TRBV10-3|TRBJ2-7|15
CAISELGLAGGEQYF
TGTGCCATCAGTGAGTTGGGACTAGCGGGAGGGGAGCAGTACTTC
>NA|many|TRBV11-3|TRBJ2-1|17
CASSLDQVGARYNEQFF
TGTGCCAGCAGCTTAGATCAGGTGGGGGCAAGGTACAATGAGCAGTTCTTC
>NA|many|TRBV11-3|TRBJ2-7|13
CASSLTGYYEQYF
TGTGCCAGCAGCCTGACAGGATACTACGAGCAGTACTTC
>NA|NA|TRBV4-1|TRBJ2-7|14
CASSRKGFSYEQYF
TGCGCCAGCAGCAGAAAGGGATTCTCCTACGAGCAGTACTTC
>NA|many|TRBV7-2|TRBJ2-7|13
CASSLALGDEQYF
TGTGCCAGCAGCTTAGCGCTTGGTGACGAGCAGTACTTC
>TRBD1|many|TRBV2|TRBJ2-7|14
CASRPTGVVYEQYF
TGTGCCAGCAGACCGACAGGGGTGGTGTACGAGCAGTACTTC
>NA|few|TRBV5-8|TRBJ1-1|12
CASSFRGTEAFF
TGTGCCAGCAGCTTCAGGGGCACTGAAGCTTTCTTT
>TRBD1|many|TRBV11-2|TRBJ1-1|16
CASSAATGTGGLLAFF
TGTGCCAGCAGCGCAGCTACCGGGACAGGGGGCTTATTAGCTTTCTTT
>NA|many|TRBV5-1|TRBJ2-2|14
CASSGDPNTGELFF
TGCGCCAGCAGCGGGGATCCAAACACCGGGGAGCTGTTTTTT
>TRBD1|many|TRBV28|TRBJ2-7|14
CASSDDRGQHEQYF
TGTGCCAGCAGCGACGACAGGGGGCAACACGAGCAGTACTTC
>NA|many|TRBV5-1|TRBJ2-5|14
CASSGWGPGETQYF
TGCGCCAGCAGCGGATGGGGACCGGGGGAGACCCAGTACTTC
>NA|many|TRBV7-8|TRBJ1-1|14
CASSLDPVNTEAFF
TGTGCCAGCAGCTTAGATCCAGTGAACACTGAAGCTTTCTTT
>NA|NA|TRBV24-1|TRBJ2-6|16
CATSDLGRDGANVLTF
TGTGCCACCAGTGATTTAGGCAGGGATGGGGCCAACGTCCTGACTTTC
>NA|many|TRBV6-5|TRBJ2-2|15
CASSYSSRWTGELFF
TGTGCCAGCAGTTACTCGTCTCGCTGGACCGGGGAGCTGTTTTTT
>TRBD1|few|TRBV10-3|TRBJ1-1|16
CAISATGGVGVTEAFF
TGTGCCATCAGTGCAACAGGGGGCGTCGGGGTCACTGAAGCTTTCTTT
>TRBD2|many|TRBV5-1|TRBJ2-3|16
CASSPVAGVSTDTQYF
TGCGCCAGCAGCCCGGTAGCGGGAGTAAGCACAGATACGCAGTATTTT
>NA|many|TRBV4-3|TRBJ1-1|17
CASSHSFGGFLNTEAFF
TGCGCCAGCAGCCATTCCTTTGGCGGCTTCTTGAACACTGAAGCTTTCTTT
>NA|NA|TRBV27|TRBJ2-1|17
CASSLWVTLGFVNEQFF
TGTGCCAGCAGTTTATGGGTCACGCTCGGTTTTGTTAATGAGCAGTTCTTC
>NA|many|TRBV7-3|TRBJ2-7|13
CARPSGLSYEQYF
TGTGCCAGGCCCAGTGGCTTATCCTACGAGCAGTACTTC
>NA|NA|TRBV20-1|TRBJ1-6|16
CSARDLGIPYNSPLHF
TGCAGTGCTAGAGATCTCGGAATACCCTATAATTCACCCCTCCACTTT
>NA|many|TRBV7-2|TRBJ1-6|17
CASSPAGLGQLGSPLHF
TGTGCCAGCAGCCCCGCTGGGTTGGGACAACTGGGCTCACCCCTCCACTTT
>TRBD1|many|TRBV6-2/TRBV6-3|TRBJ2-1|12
CASSTGGRGQFF
TGTGCCAGCAGCACAGGGGGCAGGGGGCAGTTCTTC
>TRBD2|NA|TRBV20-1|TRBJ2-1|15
CSARVFGRAIDEQFF
TGCAGTGCTAGAGTTTTCGGGAGGGCCATCGATGAGCAGTTCTTC
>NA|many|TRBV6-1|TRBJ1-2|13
CASRSDQDGGYTF
TGTGCCAGCAGATCGGACCAAGACGGTGGCTACACCTTC
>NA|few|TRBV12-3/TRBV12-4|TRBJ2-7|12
CASSDKRNEQYF
TGTGCCAGCAGCGATAAAAGAAATGAGCAGTACTTC
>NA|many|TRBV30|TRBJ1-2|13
CAWAPLISYGYTF
TGTGCCTGGGCTCCACTGATTAGCTATGGCTACACCTTC
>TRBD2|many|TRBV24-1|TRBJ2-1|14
CATSDWGTNNEQFF
TGTGCCACCAGTGATTGGGGGACTAACAATGAGCAGTTCTTC
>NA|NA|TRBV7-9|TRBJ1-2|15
CASSFIRVSLYGYTF
TGTGCCAGCAGCTTCATCAGGGTTTCCCTCTATGGCTACACCTTC
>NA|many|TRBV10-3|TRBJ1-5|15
CAISEWQGRNQPQHF
TGTGCCATCAGTGAATGGCAGGGACGGAATCAGCCCCAGCATTTT
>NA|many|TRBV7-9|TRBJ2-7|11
CASSLGAEQYF
TGTGCCAGCAGCCTAGGGGCGGAGCAGTACTTC
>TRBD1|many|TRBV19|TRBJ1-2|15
CASSRGLGQGRGYTF
TGTGCCAGTAGTAGGGGCCTGGGACAGGGTCGGGGCTACACCTTC
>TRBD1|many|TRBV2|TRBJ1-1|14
CASSDGTGGFGAFF
TGTGCCAGCAGTGATGGGACAGGGGGGTTTGGAGCTTTCTTT
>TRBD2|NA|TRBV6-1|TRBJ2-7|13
CANSGGGPDHQYF
TGTGCGAACTCTGGGGGAGGGCCCGACCATCAGTACTTC